This record looks at one T cell receptor beta chain sequence and its context. Antigen: not known. The study ran its PCR with 60 Vbeta and 13 Jbeta primers. Using immunoSEQ multiplex PCR, the repertoire was profiled, and TCRdb retains in-frame clones only, with some absent. The listing records 35,000 to 45,000 clones. V was trimmed by 0 bases and J by 7 bases, leaving 16 bases between them. Germline values: CDR1 LNHNV, CDR2 YYDKDF (reference sequence). The length of the CDR3 is 16 residues. The data derive from a study of cytomegalovirus exposure and HLA in healthy donors. Findings and limits, study-wide: A missense DCLRE1C variant was associated with V- and J-gene trimming of TCR beta chains in a later analysis, and an independent cohort replicated the association.

The sequenced sample was PBMCs. The clonotype comes from a male donor in good health and CMV-seronegative. The chain uses TRBV15 and TRBJ2-4; D uncertain. The CDR3 DNA follows: TGTGCCACCAGCAGAGATCGAGGTCGAGACGGGAACATTCAGTACTTC. Amino acid sequence: CATSRDRGRDGNIQYF.